The rows below give T cell receptor beta chains drawn from one sample of a study of Ad26.COV2.S vaccination and SARS-CoV-2 variants. TCRdb keeps only in-frame clones here, not all; method: immunoSEQ multiplex PCR. Of 240,000 or so clones detected, roughly 88% appear once; the ten largest clones hold about 11%. The input for sequencing was peripheral blood, taken in a trial of Ad26.COV2.S vaccine versus placebo. These TCRs come from a person aged 18-65 years who received the Ad26.COV2.S COVID-19 vaccine or a placebo. The CDR3 runs from the conserved cysteine through the conserved F or W. The D gene is left open where the match is weak. Not all rows give a size; the values are once, few, many and, for expanded clones, a class.

CDR3aa: CASSETGTKYNEQFF
CDR3nt: TGCGCCAGCAGTGAGACAGGGACCAAATACAATGAGCAGTTCTTC
v_gene: TRBV10-1
abundance: .
d_gene: .
j_gene: TRBJ2-1

CDR3aa: CASSLGQIYGYTF
CDR3nt: TGCGCCAGCAGCTTAGGACAGATCTATGGCTACACCTTC
v_gene: TRBV5-1
abundance: .
d_gene: .
j_gene: TRBJ1-2

CDR3aa: CASSDPGLANEQFF
CDR3nt: TGCGCCAGCAGCGACCCGGGACTAGCAAATGAGCAGTTCTTC
v_gene: TRBV5-1
abundance: .
d_gene: TRBD2
j_gene: TRBJ2-1

CDR3aa: CASKRGGQETQYF
CDR3nt: TGTGCCAGTAAACGGGGTGGACAAGAGACCCAGTACTTC
v_gene: TRBV27
abundance: .
d_gene: .
j_gene: TRBJ2-5

CDR3aa: CASIGVSYNEQFF
CDR3nt: TGTGCCAGTATCGGTGTCTCCTACAATGAGCAGTTCTTC
v_gene: TRBV19
abundance: .
d_gene: .
j_gene: TRBJ2-1

CDR3aa: CASTTDGNEQFF
CDR3nt: TGTGCCAGCACCACAGATGGGAATGAGCAGTTCTTC
v_gene: TRBV7-2
abundance: .
d_gene: .
j_gene: TRBJ2-1

CDR3aa: CASSTGFLDRAYGYTF
CDR3nt: TGTGCCAGCAGCACAGGATTTTTAGACAGGGCCTATGGCTACACCTTC
v_gene: TRBV11-3
abundance: .
d_gene: TRBD1
j_gene: TRBJ1-2

CDR3aa: CASSQAIGNGVNTEAFF
CDR3nt: TGCGCCAGCAGCCAAGCCATTGGGAACGGGGTGAACACTGAAGCTTTCTTT
v_gene: TRBV4-1
abundance: .
d_gene: .
j_gene: TRBJ1-1

CDR3aa: CASTPRGANTEAFF
CDR3nt: TGTGCCAGTACCCCCAGGGGCGCGAACACTGAAGCTTTCTTT
v_gene: TRBV19
abundance: .
d_gene: .
j_gene: TRBJ1-1

CDR3aa: CASSQVWTGRTDTQYF
CDR3nt: TGCGCCAGCAGCCAAGTTTGGACAGGGAGGACAGATACGCAGTATTTT
v_gene: TRBV4-3
abundance: .
d_gene: TRBD1
j_gene: TRBJ2-3

CDR3aa: CASSSRLAGLSTDTQYF
CDR3nt: TGTGCCAGCAGCTCCCGTCTAGCGGGCCTTAGCACAGATACGCAGTATTTT
v_gene: TRBV7-2
abundance: .
d_gene: TRBD2
j_gene: TRBJ2-3

CDR3aa: CASSMTGDSGYTF
CDR3nt: TGTGCCAGCAGCATGACAGGGGATAGCGGCTACACCTTC
v_gene: TRBV25-1
abundance: .
d_gene: TRBD1
j_gene: TRBJ1-2

CDR3aa: CASSIRIGTSGTYEQYF
CDR3nt: TGTGCCAGTAGTATCCGAATAGGGACTAGCGGGACCTACGAGCAGTACTTC
v_gene: TRBV19
abundance: .
d_gene: TRBD2
j_gene: TRBJ2-7

CDR3aa: CASSPGTGFIDAQYF
CDR3nt: TGTGCCAGCAGTCCCGGGACAGGCTTTATAGATGCGCAGTATTTT
v_gene: TRBV11-2
abundance: .
d_gene: TRBD1
j_gene: TRBJ2-3

CDR3aa: CASSGRTGGVADTQYF
CDR3nt: TGCGCCAGCAGCGGCCGGACAGGGGGCGTCGCAGATACGCAGTATTTT
v_gene: TRBV5-1
abundance: .
d_gene: TRBD1
j_gene: TRBJ2-3

CDR3aa: CATSRGGGSWSYEQYF
CDR3nt: TGTGCCACCAGCAGAGGGGGCGGGAGTTGGTCCTACGAGCAGTACTTC
v_gene: TRBV15
abundance: .
d_gene: TRBD2
j_gene: TRBJ2-7

CDR3aa: CASRVTGGYGYTF
CDR3nt: TGTGCCAGCAGGGTGACAGGGGGTTATGGCTACACCTTC
v_gene: TRBV11-2
abundance: .
d_gene: TRBD1
j_gene: TRBJ1-2

CDR3aa: CASSFGTTSTDTQYF
CDR3nt: TGTGCCAGCAGCTTCGGGACTACTAGCACAGATACGCAGTATTTT
v_gene: TRBV7-9
abundance: .
d_gene: TRBD2
j_gene: TRBJ2-3

CDR3aa: CASSLVERPVAAKNIQYF
CDR3nt: TGTGCCAGCAGCTTAGTTGAAAGGCCGGTAGCTGCCAAAAACATTCAGTACTTC
v_gene: TRBV11-2
abundance: .
d_gene: .
j_gene: TRBJ2-4

CDR3aa: CASSSSLASETQYF
CDR3nt: TGTGCTAGCAGCTCCTCCTTGGCCTCGGAGACCCAGTACTTC
v_gene: TRBV7-7
abundance: .
d_gene: .
j_gene: TRBJ2-5

CDR3aa: CASSSSGGATDTQYF
CDR3nt: TGTGCCAGCAGCTCAAGCGGGGGGGCCACAGATACGCAGTATTTT
v_gene: TRBV7-6
abundance: .
d_gene: TRBD2
j_gene: TRBJ2-3

CDR3aa: CASSVIAVGELFF
CDR3nt: TGTGCCAGCAGCGTCATAGCGGTGGGGGAGCTGTTTTTT
v_gene: TRBV9
abundance: .
d_gene: .
j_gene: TRBJ2-2

CDR3aa: CASSPISGTEAFF
CDR3nt: TGTGCCAGCAGCCCTATATCGGGGACTGAAGCTTTCTTT
v_gene: TRBV7-9
abundance: .
d_gene: .
j_gene: TRBJ1-1

CDR3aa: CASRGPGVNEKLFF
CDR3nt: TGTGCCAGCAGGGGGCCAGGGGTTAATGAAAAACTGTTTTTT
v_gene: TRBV28
abundance: .
d_gene: .
j_gene: TRBJ1-4

CDR3aa: CASSLAGQGYGYTF
CDR3nt: TGTGCCAGCAGTTTGGCGGGACAGGGCTATGGCTACACCTTC
v_gene: TRBV28
abundance: once
d_gene: TRBD1
j_gene: TRBJ1-2

CDR3aa: CASSPGLTPNTGELFF
CDR3nt: TGTGCCAGCAGTCCGGGACTAACCCCGAACACCGGGGAGCTGTTTTTT
v_gene: TRBV6-6
abundance: .
d_gene: TRBD2
j_gene: TRBJ2-2

CDR3aa: CASRPGLNTDTQYF
CDR3nt: TGTGCCAGTAGGCCGGGACTCAACACAGATACGCAGTATTTT
v_gene: TRBV19
abundance: .
d_gene: .
j_gene: TRBJ2-3

CDR3aa: CASSYSPEVDWTDTQYF
CDR3nt: TGTGCCAGCAGTTACAGCCCTGAGGTAGATTGGACAGATACGCAGTATTTT
v_gene: TRBV6-2/TRBV6-3
abundance: .
d_gene: .
j_gene: TRBJ2-3

CDR3aa: CASSLGQGVTGELFF
CDR3nt: TGTGCCAGCAGTCTTGGACAGGGGGTCACCGGGGAGCTGTTTTTT
v_gene: TRBV7-9
abundance: .
d_gene: TRBD1
j_gene: TRBJ2-2

CDR3aa: CASSSDSGGMPLHF
CDR3nt: TGTGCCAGCAGCTCTGACAGTGGGGGAATGCCCCTCCACTTT
v_gene: TRBV3-1/TRBV3-2
abundance: .
d_gene: .
j_gene: TRBJ1-6

CDR3aa: CASSLVRQGGETQYF
CDR3nt: TGCGCCAGCAGCTTGGTCCGCCAGGGTGGGGAGACCCAGTACTTC
v_gene: TRBV5-1
abundance: .
d_gene: .
j_gene: TRBJ2-5

CDR3aa: CASSPTSGRKVEQFF
CDR3nt: TGTGCCAGCTCACCAACTAGCGGGAGGAAGGTTGAGCAGTTCTTC
v_gene: TRBV18
abundance: .
d_gene: TRBD2
j_gene: TRBJ2-1

CDR3aa: CASGRDGEKLFF
CDR3nt: TGTGCCAGCGGCAGGGATGGTGAAAAACTGTTTTTT
v_gene: TRBV9
abundance: .
d_gene: .
j_gene: TRBJ1-4

CDR3aa: CAWSVEPTGSNTIYF
CDR3nt: TGTGCCTGGAGTGTAGAGCCGACAGGGAGCAACACCATATATTTT
v_gene: TRBV30
abundance: .
d_gene: TRBD1
j_gene: TRBJ1-3

CDR3aa: CASSLGTSGGESLYNEQFF
CDR3nt: TGTGCCAGCAGCTTGGGGACTAGCGGGGGGGAAAGCCTCTACAATGAGCAGTTCTTC
v_gene: TRBV7-9
abundance: .
d_gene: TRBD2
j_gene: TRBJ2-1

CDR3aa: CASSHEQGNNQPQHF
CDR3nt: TGTGCCAGCAGCCACGAACAGGGGAACAATCAGCCCCAGCATTTT
v_gene: TRBV7-6
abundance: .
d_gene: TRBD1
j_gene: TRBJ1-5

CDR3aa: CASSQKTSNTEAFF
CDR3nt: TGTGCCAGCAGCCAAAAAACATCGAACACTGAAGCTTTCTTT
v_gene: TRBV3-1/TRBV3-2
abundance: .
d_gene: .
j_gene: TRBJ1-1

CDR3aa: CASKPGQVLFLPLHF
CDR3nt: TGTGCCAGCAAGCCGGGACAGGTCCTTTTCTTACCCCTCCACTTT
v_gene: TRBV6-5
abundance: .
d_gene: TRBD1
j_gene: TRBJ1-6

CDR3aa: CASSQGLAGGGRLFF
CDR3nt: TGCGCCAGCAGCCAAGGGCTAGCGGGGGGAGGGAGACTGTTCTTC
v_gene: TRBV4-3
abundance: .
d_gene: TRBD2
j_gene: TRBJ2-1

CDR3aa: CASSPSDRFYGYTF
CDR3nt: TGTGCCAGCAGCCCGAGCGACAGGTTCTATGGCTACACCTTC
v_gene: TRBV6-5
abundance: .
d_gene: .
j_gene: TRBJ1-2

CDR3aa: CASSLAGGLAYNEQFF
CDR3nt: TGTGCCAGCAGCTTGGCGGGGGGGCTCGCCTACAATGAGCAGTTCTTC
v_gene: TRBV5-5
abundance: once
d_gene: TRBD2
j_gene: TRBJ2-1

CDR3aa: CASTSDNEQFF
CDR3nt: TGTGCCAGCACCTCTGACAATGAGCAGTTCTTC
v_gene: TRBV9
abundance: .
d_gene: .
j_gene: TRBJ2-1

CDR3aa: CASSLGGAGAGNTIYF
CDR3nt: TGTGCCAGCAGCTTAGGTGGGGCAGGGGCTGGAAACACCATATATTTT
v_gene: TRBV7-2
abundance: .
d_gene: .
j_gene: TRBJ1-3

CDR3aa: CASSLGQGSDEQYF
CDR3nt: TGCGCCAGCAGCTTGGGACAGGGGAGCGACGAGCAGTACTTC
v_gene: TRBV5-1
abundance: .
d_gene: TRBD1
j_gene: TRBJ2-7

CDR3aa: CASSVGWNRYTF
CDR3nt: TGTGCCAGCAGCGTAGGTTGGAATCGCTACACCTTC
v_gene: TRBV9
abundance: few
d_gene: .
j_gene: TRBJ1-2

CDR3aa: CASSFPFGEQFF
CDR3nt: TGTGCCAGCAGCTTCCCCTTCGGGGAGCAGTTCTTC
v_gene: TRBV7-8
abundance: .
d_gene: .
j_gene: TRBJ2-1

CDR3aa: CASSVVAYEQYF
CDR3nt: TGCGCCAGCAGTGTCGTAGCCTACGAGCAGTACTTC
v_gene: TRBV10-2
abundance: .
d_gene: .
j_gene: TRBJ2-7

CDR3aa: CASSFDRGNMNTEAFF
CDR3nt: TGTGCCAGCAGCTTTGACAGGGGAAACATGAACACTGAAGCTTTCTTT
v_gene: TRBV7-9
abundance: .
d_gene: TRBD1
j_gene: TRBJ1-1

CDR3aa: CASSGTTSTDTQYF
CDR3nt: TGTGCCAGCAGCGGGACTACTAGCACAGATACGCAGTATTTT
v_gene: TRBV9
abundance: .
d_gene: .
j_gene: TRBJ2-3

CDR3aa: CASSLSGLAGGTDTQYF
CDR3nt: TGCGCCAGCAGCCTGTCAGGACTAGCGGGCGGCACAGATACGCAGTATTTT
v_gene: TRBV5-1
abundance: .
d_gene: TRBD2
j_gene: TRBJ2-3

CDR3aa: CASSTRDRAIDEQFF
CDR3nt: TGTGCCAGCAGTACCCGGGACAGGGCTATCGATGAGCAGTTCTTC
v_gene: TRBV6-2/TRBV6-3
abundance: .
d_gene: TRBD1
j_gene: TRBJ2-1

CDR3aa: CASSTSNFEKLFF
CDR3nt: TGTGCCAGTAGTACGTCCAATTTTGAAAAACTGTTTTTT
v_gene: TRBV19
abundance: .
d_gene: .
j_gene: TRBJ1-4

CDR3aa: CASSEQGWGYTF
CDR3nt: TGTGCCAGCAGTGAACAGGGTTGGGGCTACACCTTC
v_gene: TRBV6-1
abundance: .
d_gene: .
j_gene: TRBJ1-2

CDR3aa: CASSLASTQETQYF
CDR3nt: TGTGCCAGCAGCTTAGCCAGCACCCAAGAGACCCAGTACTTC
v_gene: TRBV7-2
abundance: .
d_gene: .
j_gene: TRBJ2-5

CDR3aa: CASRPRLAAGELFF
CDR3nt: TGTGCCAGCAGGCCGAGACTAGCGGCCGGGGAGCTGTTTTTT
v_gene: TRBV9
abundance: .
d_gene: TRBD2
j_gene: TRBJ2-2

CDR3aa: CSASVTVNTEAFF
CDR3nt: TGCAGTGCTAGTGTGACAGTTAACACTGAAGCTTTCTTT
v_gene: TRBV20-1
abundance: .
d_gene: .
j_gene: TRBJ1-1